The 29 T cell receptor beta chains presented below share a single source sample, sequenced in a study of cytomegalovirus exposure and HLA in healthy donors. PCR amplification relied on 60 Vbeta primers (plus 13 Jbeta primers). Some clones are missing from TCRdb's copy, which holds only in-frame ones; the method was immunoSEQ multiplex PCR. The table has about 150,000 clones, 70% to 90% seen once. Material: PBMCs. The receptors stem from a woman aged 18-29 years in good health and CMV-seronegative.

The chain couples TRBV2 to TRBJ2-3, with 12 bases that match TRBD2. Trimming cost V 3 bases and J 2 bases; bases outside gene matches: 9. Germline CDR1 SNHLY, CDR2 FYNNEI. The CDR3 covers 18 residues. The CDR3 sequence is CASSDPSRTSGATDTQYF. CDR3 coding DNA: TGTGCCAGCAGTGACCCAAGTCGGACTAGCGGGGCCACAGATACGCAGTATTTT.

The chain uses TRBV11-2 and TRBJ2-7, with TRBD2 as a possible D gene (7 bases). The CDR3 length is 15 residues. V gave up 3 bases and J gave up 3 bases, with 15 bases separating them. Germline assignment: CDR1 SGHAT and CDR2 FQNNGV. The chain's CDR3 is CASSFSGGAIYEQYF. CDR3 coding DNA: TGTGCCAGCAGCTTTTCTGGGGGGGCTATCTACGAGCAGTACTTC.

The chain employs TRBV4-1 and TRBJ1-6, with no clear D. This CDR3 has 15 amino acids. V lost 1 base and J 10 bases, leaving 14 bases between the germline ends. The germline V gene encodes CDR1 MGHRA and CDR2 YSYEKL. The CDR3 spells CASSQATARGSPLHF. The CDR3, as DNA: TGCGCCAGCAGCCAAGCAACAGCCCGTGGGTCACCCCTCCACTTT.

The CDR3 reads CASSAFSNEQFF. The CDR3 DNA reads TGTGCCAGCAGTGCATTCAGCAATGAGCAGTTCTTC. The chain combines TRBV25-1 with TRBJ2-1; D gene ambiguous. This CDR3 has 12 amino acids. V lost 4 bases, J lost 6 bases, and 7 bases lay in between. CDR1 MGHDK and CDR2 SYGVNS come from the germline V gene.

This chain links TRBV18 with TRBJ2-4; tentatively, D is TRBD2 (6 bases). Per the germline V gene, CDR1 is KGHSH and CDR2 is LQKENI. This CDR3 spans 15 amino acids. V lost 0 bases, J lost 6 bases, and 12 bases lay in between. CDR3 protein: CASSPPSGAGNIQYF. The CDR3 bases are TGTGCCAGCTCACCACCCTCGGGAGCGGGAAACATTCAGTACTTC.

The chain combines TRBV5-8 with TRBJ2-7; TRBD2 might be the D (6 bases). This CDR3 is built from 16 residues. The germline V gene has CDR1 SGHTS and CDR2 YDEGEE. The V and J ends lost 1 base and 2 bases respectively, with 16 bases between them. CDR3 protein: CASSLRGSGEAYEQYF. CDR3 bases: TGTGCCAGCAGCTTGCGGGGTAGCGGTGAAGCCTACGAGCAGTACTTC.

In its sample, this clone was seen a few times. The V gene is TRBV6-6, the J gene TRBJ2-3; 8 nucleotides align to TRBD2. This CDR3 spans 14 amino acids. Germline V lookup: CDR1 MNHNY, CDR2 SVGAGI (reference sequence). The V gene end was trimmed by 5 bases and the J gene end by 2 bases; junction bases not matched to a gene: 3. CDR3 sequence: CASSRGGHTDTQYF. The CDR3 bases are TGTGCCAGCAGTCGGGGGGGTCACACAGATACGCAGTATTTT.

For this clone: Within the sample, other DNA sequences also encode this same CDR3. The chain combines TRBV18 with TRBJ1-2; D is perhaps TRBD1 (6 bases). The V end lost 3 bases, the J end lost 6 bases, and 17 bases lay between the germline ends. The CDR3 covers 15 residues. Germline V lookup: CDR1 KGHSH, CDR2 LQKENI. DNA of the CDR3: TGTGCCAGCTCACCGCAGCAGGGGAAATCCGATGGCTACACCTTC. It is translated as CASSPQQGKSDGYTF.

V gene TRBV7-2 combines with J gene TRBJ1-5, with D tentatively TRBD1 (5 bases). The CDR3 sequence is 14 residues long. With 6 bases removed from V and 4 bases from J, the gap between germline ends came to 13 bases. CDR1 SGHTA and CDR2 FQGNSA come from the germline V gene. CDR3 nucleotide sequence: TGTGCCAGCAGTTCCACAGGAATTAATCAGCCCCAGCATTTT. As protein: CASSSTGINQPQHF.

The CDR3 reads CASSAGMEGYTF. The CDR3 coding sequence is TGTGCCAGCAGCGCCGGAATGGAGGGCTACACCTTC. The rearrangement uses TRBV11-1 and TRBJ1-2, with D unclear. Germline lookup yields CDR1 SGHAT and CDR2 FQDESV (reference sequence). CDR3 length: 12 residues. Trimming removed 5 bases from V and 8 bases from J, with 12 bases in between.

V and J are TRBV29-1 and TRBJ1-6; weak D call: TRBD1 (6 bases). The CDR3 sequence is 13 residues long. The germline V gene encodes CDR1 SQVTM and CDR2 ANQGSEA. The ends were cut back, 7 bases at V and 9 bases at J, with 16 bases in the middle. The CDR3 loop is CSASGEFGSPLHF. The CDR3 DNA reads TGCAGCGCCTCAGGGGAGTTCGGTTCACCCCTCCACTTT.

This clone turned up a few times. The chain employs TRBV15 and TRBJ2-4; TRBD1 might be the D (6 bases). Trimming shortened V by 0 bases and J by 11 bases, and 20 bases separated the two germline ends. The CDR3 loop spans 16 amino acids. Germline V gives CDR1 LNHNV, CDR2 YYDKDF (reference sequence). For the CDR3, the DNA is TGTGCCACCAGCAGAGATCGGTTATCAGGGGCCCACCTTCAGTACTTC. As protein: CATSRDRLSGAHLQYF.

This clone is a singleton in its sample. The genes are TRBV28 and TRBJ2-3; TRBD2 matches 7 bases. Trimming removed 7 bases from V and 7 bases from J; junction bases left unmatched: 17. The germline V gene encodes CDR1 MDHEN and CDR2 SYDVKM. The CDR3 is 16 residues long. The CDR3 loop reads CASIPGVGGPYYTQYF. The CDR3 DNA reads TGTGCCAGCATCCCCGGGGTGGGAGGGCCTTACTATACGCAGTATTTT.

This chain uses TRBV5-1 with TRBJ1-1, with D tentatively TRBD1 (6 bases). CDR1 and CDR2 from the germline V gene are SGHRS and YFSETQ. This CDR3 spans 15 amino acids. V lost 4 bases to trimming and J lost 6 bases, with 19 bases between them. CDR3 region: CASSLWAGETAEAFF. The CDR3 DNA is TGCGCCAGCAGCCTCTGGGCAGGGGAGACCGCTGAAGCTTTCTTT. Based on the CDR3 plus reference TRBV5-1 and TRBJ1-1, the full variable domain is KAGVTQTPRYLIKTRGQQVTLSCSPISGHRSVSWYQQTPGQGLQFLFEYFSETQRNKGNFPGRFSGRQFSNSRSEMNVSTLELGDSALYLCASSLWAGETAEAFFGQGTRLTVV.

V and J are TRBV7-3 and TRBJ1-3; a weak D match, TRBD1 (6 bases). The ends were cut back, 5 bases at V and 4 bases at J, with 15 bases in the middle. This CDR3 contains 15 residues. Per germline, CDR1 SGHTA and CDR2 FQGTGA. CDR3 coding DNA: TGTGCCAGCAGCGCTACAGGGATACGAGGAAACACCATATATTTT. Translating it yields CASSATGIRGNTIYF. The complete variable domain, with remaining parts taken from reference TRBV7-3 and TRBJ1-3, reads GAGVSQTPSNKVTEKGKYVELRCDPISGHTALYWYRQSLGQGPEFLIYFQGTGAADDSGLPNDRFFAVRPEGSVSTLKIQRTERGDSAVYLCASSATGIRGNTIYFGEGSWLTVV.

This chain connects TRBV27 to TRBJ2-3; D not certain. Trimming pared 8 bases from V and 0 bases from J, leaving 9 bases between. The CDR3 covers 13 residues. Germline lookup yields CDR1 MNHEY and CDR2 SMNVEV (reference sequence). The CDR3 reads CASALTSTDTQYF. Written as DNA, the CDR3 is TGTGCCAGCGCACTCACTAGCACAGATACGCAGTATTTT.

The V gene is TRBV6-5, the J gene TRBJ2-1, with D unclear. Trimming stripped 7 bases from V and 7 bases from J, with 8 bases between. The CDR3 contains 11 residues. Germline CDR1 is MNHEY and CDR2 is SVGAGI. CDR3 amino acids: CASTQANEQFF. The CDR3 DNA follows: TGTGCCAGCACCCAGGCTAATGAGCAGTTCTTC.

The V gene is TRBV5-5, the J gene TRBJ1-2, with TRBD1 matching 9 bases. Germline CDR1 SGHKS, CDR2 YYEKEE (reference sequence). V dropped 4 bases and J dropped 12; count of bases not matched to a gene: 7. The CDR3 contains 12 residues. CDR3 nucleotide sequence: TGTGCCAGCAGCCATGGACAGGGGCTGGACACCTTC. Translating it yields CASSHGQGLDTF.

The chain is built from TRBV7-8 and TRBJ2-3; D is unresolved. There are 13 residues in the CDR3. V was trimmed by 1 base and J by 3 bases, leaving 5 bases between them. Germline V lookup: CDR1 SGHVS, CDR2 FQNEAQ. Here the CDR3 DNA reads TGTGCCAGCAGCTTAGGACTGACAGATACGCAGTATTTT. It codes for CASSLGLTDTQYF.

V is TRBV27 and J is TRBJ2-1, with TRBD2 as a possible D gene (6 bases). CDR3 length: 15 amino acids. Germline V gene sequence: CDR1 MNHEY, CDR2 SMNVEV (reference sequence). V gave up 5 bases and J gave up 6 bases, with 17 bases separating them. The CDR3 DNA reads TGTGCCAGCAGTCATGTAGAGACTAGGACCAATGAGCAGTTCTTC. It encodes CASSHVETRTNEQFF.

The chain employs TRBV5-4 and TRBJ1-2, with a possible D match to TRBD1 (5 bases). Between the trimmed V and J ends, which lost 4 bases and 7 bases, there was a span of 14 bases. CDR3 size: 13 residues. Germline CDR1 SGHNT, CDR2 YYREEE (reference sequence). The CDR3 nucleotides are TGTGCCAGCAGCATCGTGCAGGGCCGTGGCTACACCTTC. Translation gives CASSIVQGRGYTF.

V gene TRBV14 combines with J gene TRBJ2-1, with TRBD1 matching over 12 bases. Losses at the gene ends were 0 bases for V and 7 bases for J; bases not matched to a gene: 7. Germline V gives CDR1 SGHDN, CDR2 FVKESK. The CDR3 has 17 amino acids. This CDR3 is CASSQDQGQGAWNEQFF. The CDR3 region has the DNA TGTGCCAGCAGCCAAGATCAGGGACAGGGGGCATGGAATGAGCAGTTCTTC.

V and J are TRBV5-1 and TRBJ2-2; 7 bases are shared with TRBD1. V lost 4 bases, J lost 2 bases, and 8 bases stayed unmatched. The CDR3 runs to 16 residues. Germline CDR1 and CDR2: SGHRS and YFSETQ. The DNA for the CDR3 is TGCGCCAGCAGCCTCCGGGACAGAGGAAACACCGGGGAGCTGTTTTTT. Its protein product is CASSLRDRGNTGELFF.

This chain links TRBV19 with TRBJ1-2; D not resolved. V was trimmed by 2 bases and J by 2 bases, leaving 12 bases between them. The CDR3 has 15 residues. Germline CDR1 is LNHDA and CDR2 is SQIVND (reference sequence). The CDR3 region is CASSIPSKMNYGYTF. CDR3 nucleotides: TGTGCCAGTAGTATACCGTCTAAAATGAACTATGGCTACACCTTC.

This clone is a singleton in its sample. The chain uses TRBV9 and TRBJ2-6, with 8 bases identical to TRBD2. The CDR3 spans 17 residues. Trimming took 0 bases from V and 3 from J; bases not matched to a gene: 5. The germline CDR1 and CDR2 sequences are SGDLS and YYNGEE. The CDR3 region has the DNA TGTGCCAGCAGCGTAGTGGCGGGGGGTGTTGGGGCCAACGTCCTGACTTTC. Translated: CASSVVAGGVGANVLTF.

The CDR3 here is CASSLAQVNYGYTF. For the CDR3, the DNA is TGTGCCAGCAGCCTAGCCCAGGTCAACTATGGCTACACCTTC. V is TRBV9 and J is TRBJ1-2; D not certain. The germline V and J ends were trimmed by 4 bases and 2 bases, with 12 bases remaining between them. The CDR3 covers 14 residues. Germline values: CDR1 SGDLS, CDR2 YYNGEE.

This clone was counted only a few times. Mismatch with germline at one junction end may stem from a read error. The CDR3: CASRAGVNVLTF. CDR3 in DNA: TGTGCCAGCAGGGCCGGGGTCAACGTCCTGACTTTC. The J gene is TRBJ2-6, the V gene TRBV6-6, with D maybe TRBD2 (5 bases). CDR3 length equals 12 residues. Germline V gives CDR1 MNHNY, CDR2 SVGAGI (reference sequence).

V gene TRBV7-2 combines with J gene TRBJ2-3; 10 bases match TRBD2. With V trimmed by 2 bases and J by 3 bases, 5 bases remained unmatched. The germline V gene has CDR1 SGHTA and CDR2 FQGNSA. The CDR3 consists of 16 residues. CDR3 sequence reads: CASSLTVLAGTDTQYF. CDR3 DNA: TGTGCCAGCAGCTTAACGGTACTAGCGGGGACAGATACGCAGTATTTT.

The V gene is TRBV7-6, the J gene TRBJ2-7; TRBD1 is a possible D gene (7 bases). CDR3 length: 16 amino acids. Trimming stripped 5 bases from V and 3 bases from J, with 20 bases between. Germline CDR1 SGHVS, CDR2 FNYEAQ. CDR3 region: CASSPRRDSGHYEQYF. CDR3 DNA sequence: TGTGCCAGCAGCCCGCGGCGGGACAGCGGACACTACGAGCAGTACTTC.